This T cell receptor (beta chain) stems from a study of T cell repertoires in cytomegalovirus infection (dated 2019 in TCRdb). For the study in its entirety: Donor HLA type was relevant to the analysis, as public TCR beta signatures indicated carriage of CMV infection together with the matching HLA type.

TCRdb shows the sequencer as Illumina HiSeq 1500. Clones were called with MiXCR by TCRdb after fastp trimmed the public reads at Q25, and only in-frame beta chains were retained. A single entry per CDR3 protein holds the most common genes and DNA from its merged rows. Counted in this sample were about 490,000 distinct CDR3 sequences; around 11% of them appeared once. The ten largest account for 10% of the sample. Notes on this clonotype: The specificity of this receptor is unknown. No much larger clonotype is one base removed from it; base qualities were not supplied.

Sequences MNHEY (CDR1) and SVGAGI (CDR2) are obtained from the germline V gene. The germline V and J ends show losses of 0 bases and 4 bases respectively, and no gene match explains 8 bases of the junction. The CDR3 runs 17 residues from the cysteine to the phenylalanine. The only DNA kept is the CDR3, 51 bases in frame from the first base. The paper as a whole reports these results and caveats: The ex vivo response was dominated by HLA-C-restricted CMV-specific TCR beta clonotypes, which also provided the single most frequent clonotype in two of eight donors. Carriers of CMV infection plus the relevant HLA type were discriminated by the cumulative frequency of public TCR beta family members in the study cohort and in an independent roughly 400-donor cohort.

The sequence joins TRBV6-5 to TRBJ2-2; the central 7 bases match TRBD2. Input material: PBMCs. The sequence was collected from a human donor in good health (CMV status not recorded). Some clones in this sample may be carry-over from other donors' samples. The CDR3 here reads CASSYSPRAGTTGELFF. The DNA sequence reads TGTGCCAGCAGTTACTCGCCTAGAGCGGGGACCACCGGGGAGCTGTTTTTT.